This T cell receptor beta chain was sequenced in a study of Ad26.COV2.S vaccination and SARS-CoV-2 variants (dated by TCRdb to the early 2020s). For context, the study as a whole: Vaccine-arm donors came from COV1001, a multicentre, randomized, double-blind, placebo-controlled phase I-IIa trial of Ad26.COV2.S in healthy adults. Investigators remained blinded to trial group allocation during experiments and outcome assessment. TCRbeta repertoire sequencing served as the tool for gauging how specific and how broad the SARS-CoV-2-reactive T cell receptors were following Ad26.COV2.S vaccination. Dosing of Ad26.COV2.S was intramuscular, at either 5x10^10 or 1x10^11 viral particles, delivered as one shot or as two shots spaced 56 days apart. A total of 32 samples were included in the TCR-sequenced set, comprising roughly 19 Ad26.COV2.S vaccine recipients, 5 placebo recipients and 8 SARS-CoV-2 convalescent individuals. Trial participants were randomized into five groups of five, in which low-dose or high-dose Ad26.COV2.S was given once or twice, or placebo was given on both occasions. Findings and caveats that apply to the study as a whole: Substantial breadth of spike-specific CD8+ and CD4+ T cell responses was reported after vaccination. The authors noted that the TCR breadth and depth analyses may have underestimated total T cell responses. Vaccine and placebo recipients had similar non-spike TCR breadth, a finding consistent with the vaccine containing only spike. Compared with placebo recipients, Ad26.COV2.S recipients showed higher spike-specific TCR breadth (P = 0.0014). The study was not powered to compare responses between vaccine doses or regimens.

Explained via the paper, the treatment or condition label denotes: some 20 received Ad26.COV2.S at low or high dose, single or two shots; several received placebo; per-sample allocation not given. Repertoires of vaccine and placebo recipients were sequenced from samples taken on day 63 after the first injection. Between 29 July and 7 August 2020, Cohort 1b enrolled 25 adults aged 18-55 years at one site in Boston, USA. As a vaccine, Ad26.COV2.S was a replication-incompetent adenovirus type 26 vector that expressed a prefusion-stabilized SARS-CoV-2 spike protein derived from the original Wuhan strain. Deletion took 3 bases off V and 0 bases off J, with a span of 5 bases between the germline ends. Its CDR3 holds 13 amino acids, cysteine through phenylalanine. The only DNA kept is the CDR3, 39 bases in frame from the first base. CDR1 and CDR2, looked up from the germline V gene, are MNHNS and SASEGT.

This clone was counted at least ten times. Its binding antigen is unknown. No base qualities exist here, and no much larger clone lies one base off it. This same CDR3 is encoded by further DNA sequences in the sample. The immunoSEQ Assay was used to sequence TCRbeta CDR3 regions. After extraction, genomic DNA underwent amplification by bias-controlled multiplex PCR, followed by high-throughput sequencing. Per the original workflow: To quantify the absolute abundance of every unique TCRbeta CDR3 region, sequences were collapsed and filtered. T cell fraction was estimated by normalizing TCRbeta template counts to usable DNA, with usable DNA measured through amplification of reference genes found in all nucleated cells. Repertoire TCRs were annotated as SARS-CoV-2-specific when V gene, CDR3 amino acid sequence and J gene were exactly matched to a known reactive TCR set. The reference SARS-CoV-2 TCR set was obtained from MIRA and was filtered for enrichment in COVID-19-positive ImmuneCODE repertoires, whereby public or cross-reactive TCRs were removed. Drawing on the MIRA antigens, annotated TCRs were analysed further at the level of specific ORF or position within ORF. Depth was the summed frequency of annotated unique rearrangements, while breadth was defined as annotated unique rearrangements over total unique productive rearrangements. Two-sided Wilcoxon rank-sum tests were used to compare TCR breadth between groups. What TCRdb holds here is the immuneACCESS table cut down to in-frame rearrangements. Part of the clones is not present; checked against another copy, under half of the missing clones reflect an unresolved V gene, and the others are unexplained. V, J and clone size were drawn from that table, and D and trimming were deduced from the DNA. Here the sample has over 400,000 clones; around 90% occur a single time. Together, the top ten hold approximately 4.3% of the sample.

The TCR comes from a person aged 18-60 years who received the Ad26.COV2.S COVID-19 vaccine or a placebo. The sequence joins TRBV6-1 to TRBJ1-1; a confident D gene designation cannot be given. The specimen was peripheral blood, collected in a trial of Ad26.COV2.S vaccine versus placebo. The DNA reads TGTGCCAGCAGTGATCGGATGAACACTGAAGCTTTCTTT. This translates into CASSDRMNTEAFF.